This TCR beta chain was observed in a study of cytomegalovirus exposure and HLA in healthy donors. This PCR relied on a set of 60 Vbeta primers and 13 Jbeta primers. TCRdb keeps only in-frame clones here, not all; method: immunoSEQ multiplex PCR. Of 150,000 to 200,000 clones listed, roughly 80% are singletons. Sequencing was performed on PBMCs. This receptor was identified in a man between 40 and 49 years old in good health and CMV-seropositive.

The CDR3 reads CASSFSLNTEAFF. For the CDR3, the DNA is TGCGCCAGCAGCTTCTCACTAAACACTGAAGCTTTCTTT. The chain has TRBV5-1 and TRBJ1-1, with D uncertain. The CDR3 is 13 residues long. Trimming took 2 bases from V and 2 from J, leaving 7 bases between them. Per germline, CDR1 SGHRS and CDR2 YFSETQ.